One and the same sample provided the 27 T cell receptor beta chains below, sequenced in a study of cytotoxic CD8 clonotypes in ibrutinib-treated CLL. Profiling relied on immunoSEQ multiplex PCR, and the TCRdb table lists in-frame clones only, not all of them. Of 35,000 or so clones in the sample, 71% were seen once. The sample here was PBMCs, taken at disease progression, from a patient treated with ibrutinib. The receptors derive from a human donor with chronic lymphocytic leukemia.

The chain couples TRBV29-1 to TRBJ1-1; D possibly corresponds to TRBD1 (6 bases). Per the germline V gene, CDR1 is SQVTM and CDR2 is ANQGSEA. The CDR3 runs 14 residues. V lost 5 bases, J lost 6 bases, and 19 bases lay in between. The CDR3 reads CSVKRGSVRAEAFF. The CDR3 region has the DNA TGCAGCGTTAAGAGGGGGAGCGTTCGCGCTGAAGCTTTCTTT.

This clone was found a few times. The chain joins TRBV27 to TRBJ2-2; D is undetermined. This CDR3 comprises 13 residues. V was shortened by 1 base and J by 4 bases, with 4 bases between the two germline ends. The germline CDR1 and CDR2 sequences are MNHEY and SMNVEV (reference sequence). CDR3 sequence: CASSLWFTGELFF. CDR3 in DNA: TGTGCCAGCAGTTTATGGTTCACCGGGGAGCTGTTTTTT.

The chain employs TRBV6-1 and TRBJ2-6; D is tentatively TRBD1 or TRBD2 (5 bases each). The V and J ends lost 6 bases and 5 bases respectively, with 14 bases between them. Germline V gives CDR1 MNHNS, CDR2 SASEGT. The CDR3 runs to 15 residues. CDR3 sequence reads: CASSPGTLRANVLTF. In DNA form, the CDR3 reads TGTGCCAGCAGCCCCGGGACGCTTAGGGCCAACGTCCTGACTTTC.

The chain combines TRBV2 with TRBJ2-2, with D tentatively TRBD1 (5 bases). The CDR3 contains 13 residues. Trimming cost V 9 bases and J 4 bases, with 12 bases left between them. The V gene's germline CDR1 is SNHLY and CDR2 FYNNEI. CDR3 loop: CASSAGPTGELFF. The DNA of the CDR3 is TGTGCCAGTTCAGCAGGGCCCACCGGGGAGCTGTTTTTT.

The chain combines TRBV21-1 with TRBJ2-5; the table's D call, TRBD2, was not checked against the DNA. TRBV21-1 is a recognized pseudogene. This CDR3 spans 15 amino acids. CDR3 DNA: TGTGCCAGCAGCCAGACTAAGCCGGAGGGAGAGACCCAGTACTTC. This translates into CASSQTKPEGETQYF.

The gene calls are TRBV27 and TRBJ1-1; 10 bases are shared with TRBD1. Unmatched junction bases numbered 8, after V lost 5 bases and J lost 5 bases. Germline V gives CDR1 MNHEY, CDR2 SMNVEV (reference sequence). This CDR3 region has 15 residues. As DNA, the CDR3 is TGTGCCAGCAGTAGAAACCGGGACAGGGGAACTGAAGCTTTCTTT. It is translated as CASSRNRDRGTEAFF.

This chain uses TRBV6-6 with TRBJ1-6; D uncertain. This CDR3 has 14 residues. The germline V gene encodes CDR1 MNHNY and CDR2 SVGAGI (reference sequence). V was cut by 6 bases and J by 10 bases, with 16 bases left in between. The DNA for the CDR3 is TGTGCCAGCAGCCAAGAGGGAAGGAGATCACCCCTCCACTTT. Translated, it gives CASSQEGRRSPLHF.

This sequence joins TRBV11-2 and TRBJ2-7; tentatively, D is TRBD1 (6 bases). The CDR3 contains 13 residues. Germline-derived CDR1 and CDR2 are SGHAT and FQNNGV. V was shortened by 5 bases and J by 5 bases, with 13 bases between the two germline ends. CDR3 residues: CASSVIGQNEQYF. CDR3 nucleotides: TGTGCCAGCAGCGTAATTGGACAGAACGAGCAGTACTTC.

The chain has TRBV18 and TRBJ2-5; a weak D match, TRBD1 (6 bases). V was cut by 3 bases and J by 2 bases, with 10 bases left in between. Germline V CDR1 and CDR2: KGHSH, LQKENI. This CDR3 region has 14 residues. This CDR3 reads CASSPRGQQETQYF. CDR3 in DNA: TGTGCCAGCTCACCCCGTGGACAGCAAGAGACCCAGTACTTC. Based on the CDR3 plus reference TRBV18 and TRBJ2-5, the full variable domain is NAGVMQNPRHLVRRRGQEARLRCSPMKGHSHVYWYRQLPEEGLKFMVYLQKENIIDESGMPKERFSAEFPKEGPSILRIQQVVRGDSAAYFCASSPRGQQETQYFGPGTRLLVL.

The chain recombines TRBV27 with TRBJ2-3, with 8 nucleotides matching TRBD1. Germline CDR1 is MNHEY and CDR2 is SMNVEV (reference sequence). Germline trimming cut 2 bases from V and 4 bases from J; bases unmatched to any gene: 2. The CDR3 extends over 14 amino acids. The CDR3 DNA reads TGTGCCAGCAGTTTACAGGGGGCGGCAGATACGCAGTATTTT. This gives the protein CASSLQGAADTQYF.

The chain joins TRBV19 to TRBJ1-2, with D possibly matching TRBD1 (6 bases). In germline, CDR1 is LNHDA, CDR2 SQIVND (reference sequence). The length of the CDR3 is 14 residues. With 6 bases removed from V and 9 bases from J, the gap between germline ends came to 20 bases. The CDR3 sequence is CASSPRTDSGSYTF. The CDR3 coding sequence is TGTGCCAGTAGCCCGCGGACAGACTCGGGGAGCTACACCTTC. The variable domain in full, with the rest retrieved from reference TRBV19 and TRBJ1-2, is DGGITQSPKYLFRKEGQNVTLSCEQNLNHDAMYWYRQDPGQGLRLIYYSQIVNDFQKGDIAEGYSVSREKKESFPLTVTSAQKNPTAFYLCASSPRTDSGSYTFGSGTRLTVV.

In its sample, this clone was seen a few times. The chain couples TRBV7-9 to TRBJ1-6, with unresolved D. V was pared by 4 bases and J by 7 bases, with 14 bases between. Germline V gene sequence: CDR1 SEHNR, CDR2 FQNEAQ (reference sequence). CDR3 size: 15 residues. The CDR3 spells CASSSVGPSNSPLHF. The CDR3, as DNA: TGTGCCAGCAGCTCGGTAGGGCCTTCCAATTCACCCCTCCACTTT. The full variable domain, completed using reference TRBV7-9 and TRBJ1-6, is DTGVSQNPRHKITKRGQNVTFRCDPISEHNRLYWYRQTLGQGPEFLTYFQNEAQLEKSRLLSDRFSAERPKGSFSTLEIQRTEQGDSAMYLCASSSVGPSNSPLHFGNGTRLTVT.

This rearrangement joins TRBV29-1 to TRBJ2-5; D ambiguous. V was trimmed by 6 bases and J by 2 bases, leaving 10 bases between them. Per the germline V gene, CDR1 is SQVTM and CDR2 is ANQGSEA. There are 12 residues in the CDR3. The CDR3 spells CSVEQRQETQYF. The CDR3 nucleotides are TGCAGCGTGGAACAGAGACAAGAGACCCAGTACTTC.

V usage is TRBV6-4 and J usage is TRBJ2-2; D is unresolved. From germline, CDR1 is MRHNA and CDR2 SNTAGT. Trimming left V 3 bases short and J 1 base short, with 9 bases between. The length of the CDR3 is 15 residues. In nucleotides, the CDR3 is TGTGCCAGCAGTGAGGGTCAGGAGAACACCGGGGAGCTGTTTTTT. This translates into CASSEGQENTGELFF.

The V and J genes are TRBV2 and TRBJ2-6, with 8 bases lining up with TRBD1. The CDR3 consists of 18 residues. Losses at the gene ends were 7 bases for V and 1 base for J; bases not matched to a gene: 12. Germline assignment: CDR1 SNHLY and CDR2 FYNNEI. Here the CDR3 reads CASNRGGTGRSGANVLTF. CDR3 coding DNA: TGTGCCAGCAATCGAGGGGGGACAGGCCGATCTGGGGCCAACGTCCTGACTTTC.

On this clone itself: The sample contains more than one DNA sequence encoding this CDR3. The CDR3 region is CSARRGETQYF. Written as DNA, the CDR3 is TGCAGTGCTAGGCGCGGGGAGACCCAGTACTTC. The V gene is TRBV20-1, the J gene TRBJ2-5, with D possibly matching TRBD2 (5 bases). CDR1 and CDR2 (germline): DFQATT, SNEGSKA (reference sequence). This CDR3 region has 11 residues. V was shortened by 3 bases and J by 5 bases, with 7 bases between the two germline ends.

This CDR3 reads CASMERGTTDTQYF. CDR3 sequence (DNA): TGTGCCAGCATGGAGCGGGGGACCACAGATACGCAGTATTTT. The chain recombines TRBV5-5 with TRBJ2-3; TRBD2 matches 8 bases. The germline V gene has CDR1 SGHKS and CDR2 YYEKEE (reference sequence). This CDR3 is built from 14 residues. Trimming at V came to 6 bases and at J to 2 bases, leaving 5 bases not matched to a gene.

This chain connects TRBV7-9 to TRBJ2-1; TRBD1 is a possible D gene (6 bases). V was cut by 5 bases and J by 3 bases, with 14 bases left in between. From germline, CDR1 is SEHNR and CDR2 FQNEAQ (reference sequence). This CDR3 has 15 residues. This CDR3 is CASSVLQGIYNEQFF. The DNA for the CDR3 is TGTGCCAGCAGCGTACTCCAGGGGATCTACAATGAGCAGTTCTTC.

The CDR3 here is CASSLAGRDRQQYF. The CDR3 nucleotides read TGTGCCAGCAGCTTGGCGGGCAGGGACCGACAGCAGTACTTC. This chain connects TRBV5-6 to TRBJ2-7; the D call may be TRBD1 or TRBD2 (5 bases each). Germline-derived CDR1 and CDR2 are SGHDT and YYEEEE. The CDR3 totals 14 residues. The germline V and J ends were trimmed by 0 bases and 8 bases, with 15 bases remaining between them. The full variable domain, rest sourced from reference TRBV5-6 and TRBJ2-7, is DAGVTQSPTHLIKTRGQQVTLRCSPKSGHDTVSWYQQALGQGPQFIFQYYEEEERQRGNFPDRFSGHQFPNYSSELNVNALLLGDSALYLCASSLAGRDRQQYFGPGTRLTVT.

The chain has TRBV5-1 and TRBJ1-2; D uncertain. Germline V lookup: CDR1 SGHRS, CDR2 YFSETQ. The germline V and J ends were trimmed by 0 bases and 3 bases, with 6 bases remaining between them. The CDR3 runs 13 residues. The CDR3 DNA is TGCGCCAGCAGCTTGGACGGATACTATGGCTACACCTTC. Protein sequence: CASSLDGYYGYTF.

The chain is built from TRBV19 and TRBJ1-2, with D unclear. V shed 3 bases and J shed 6 bases, with 8 bases lying between them. The CDR3 is 12 amino acids. Germline CDR1 reads LNHDA; CDR2 reads SQIVND (reference sequence). The CDR3 reads CASSIPSDGYTF. The CDR3 DNA is TGTGCCAGTAGTATCCCCAGCGATGGCTACACCTTC.

The rearrangement joins TRBV7-2 to TRBJ1-1; no clear D. The CDR3 spans 13 residues. The V gene lost 4 bases and the J gene lost 3 bases, with 9 bases spanning the gap. Germline CDR1 is SGHTA and CDR2 is FQGNSA. The CDR3 sequence is CASSSRRDTEAFF. CDR3 bases: TGTGCCAGCAGCTCCCGTCGGGACACTGAAGCTTTCTTT.

The chain is built from TRBV28 and TRBJ2-7, with D perhaps matching TRBD2 (6 bases). The V gene lost 5 bases and the J gene lost 7 bases, with 21 bases spanning the gap. The CDR3 totals 15 residues. Germline V gene data show CDR1 as MDHEN and CDR2 as SYDVKM. For the CDR3, the DNA is TGTGCCAGCAGTCTGGGGGACCTGGGGGGAGGTGAGCAGTACTTC. Protein sequence: CASSLGDLGGGEQYF.

V and J are TRBV9 and TRBJ2-1; tentatively, D is TRBD1 (6 bases). CDR1 is SGDLS and CDR2 is YYNGEE in the germline V gene. Trimming shortened V by 4 bases and J by 5 bases, and 13 bases separated the two germline ends. The CDR3 consists of 14 residues. The CDR3 DNA reads TGTGCCAGCAGCTCCAGGGACATACACAATGAGCAGTTCTTC. It yields the protein CASSSRDIHNEQFF.

This clone showed up just once. Here the CDR3 reads CASSPQTPGAAGYTF. CDR3 nucleotides: TGTGCCAGTAGTCCCCAGACACCCGGGGCGGCTGGCTACACCTTC. The gene calls are TRBV19 and TRBJ1-2; TRBD1 is a possible D gene (5 bases). The CDR3 sequence is 15 residues long. Germline V lookup: CDR1 LNHDA, CDR2 SQIVND (reference sequence). Deletions cut 5 bases from V and 7 bases from J, with 20 bases between.

The V and J genes are TRBV19 and TRBJ1-3; D unclear. The germline V gene has CDR1 LNHDA and CDR2 SQIVND (reference sequence). The CDR3 spans 18 residues. V was clipped by 8 bases and J by 0 bases, with 23 bases between them. The CDR3 sequence is CASQIHSPGGSSGNTIYF. Written as DNA, the CDR3 is TGTGCCAGTCAGATACACAGTCCCGGAGGCTCCTCTGGAAACACCATATATTTT.

The chain is built from TRBV6-1 and TRBJ2-3; 11 bases are a match to TRBD2. V shed 2 bases and J 4 bases; nucleotides not matched to a gene: 8. Germline V CDR1 and CDR2: MNHNS, SASEGT. The CDR3 totals 17 residues. This chain's CDR3 is CASSEMVLAGGPDTQYF. The CDR3 bases are TGTGCCAGCAGTGAAATGGTTCTAGCGGGGGGACCAGATACGCAGTATTTT.